The clone carrying this TCR beta chain was counted ten times or more. Its specificity is unknown. TCR cDNA was made by 5'RACE template switching, adding a universal primer site and UMIs. TCRdb processed the 5' RACE reads anew with MiXCR; each CDR3 protein has one entry. Among some 220,000 distinct CDR3 sequences listed, under 3.5% were seen once. The data belong to a study of T cells after yellow fever vaccination. General study findings and limits: Among primary-vaccination clones, most reappeared after the booster, at 96% for CD4 and roughly 88% for CD8. Abundant bulk-population clonotypes could contaminate the FACS-sorted repertoires. It was a weaker secondary response, yet one that peaked faster, at day 5 versus 15.

Germline V gene lookup returns CDR1 SGHTA and CDR2 FQGTGA. This CDR3 has 15 residues. The V end lost 4 bases, the J end lost 6 bases, and 16 bases lay between the germline ends. Sequencing was performed on CD4+ T cells sorted from PBMCs, taken 10 days after the yellow fever booster vaccination. This TCR came from a man between 18 and 35 years old who received the YFV17D yellow fever vaccine. The chain has TRBV7-3 and TRBJ2-1; the D call may be TRBD1 or TRBD2 (7 bases each). CDR3 sequence (DNA): TGTGCCAGCAGCTGGGGAGGGACAGTGTTCAATGAGCAGTTCTTC. This sequence encodes CASSWGGTVFNEQFF.